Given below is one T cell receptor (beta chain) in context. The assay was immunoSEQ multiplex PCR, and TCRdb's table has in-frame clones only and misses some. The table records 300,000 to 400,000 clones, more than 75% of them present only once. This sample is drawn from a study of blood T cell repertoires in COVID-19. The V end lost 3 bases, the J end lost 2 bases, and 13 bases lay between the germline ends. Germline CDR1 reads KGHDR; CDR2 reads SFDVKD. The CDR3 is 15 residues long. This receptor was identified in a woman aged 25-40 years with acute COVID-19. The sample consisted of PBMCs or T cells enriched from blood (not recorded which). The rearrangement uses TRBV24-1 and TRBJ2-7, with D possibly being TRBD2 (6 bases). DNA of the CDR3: TGTGCCACCAGTGATCCCCGGGAGTTAACCTACGAGCAGTACTTC. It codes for CATSDPRELTYEQYF.